Listed below are T cell receptor beta chains from one sample, sequenced in a study of blood T cell repertoires in COVID-19. Sequencing used immunoSEQ multiplex PCR; TCRdb keeps in-frame clones, though not all of them. The table includes tens of thousands of clones, roughly 85% detected once. Sample: peripheral blood. The receptor set was obtained from a man aged 60-69 years with active or convalescent COVID-19. Both conserved end residues are part of each CDR3. Rows give clone size only sometimes, using once, few, many, or a class for an expanded clone.

V: TRBV4-1
J: TRBJ1-3
size: .
CDR3: CASSQDGTGGSGNTIYF

V: TRBV2
J: TRBJ2-2
size: .
CDR3: CASSERYIGELFF

V: TRBV7-6
J: TRBJ1-4
size: .
CDR3: CASSREKLFF

V: TRBV5-1
J: TRBJ1-1
size: .
CDR3: CASSRGTAGGEAFF

V: TRBV4-3
J: TRBJ2-2
size: .
CDR3: CASSQSPSAAANTGELFF

V: TRBV4-1
J: TRBJ1-4
size: .
CDR3: CASSQDPGGDEKLFF

V: TRBV6-4
J: TRBJ2-1
size: .
CDR3: CASSPSASSYNEQFF

V: TRBV30
J: TRBJ2-1
size: .
CDR3: CAWSRTGLYNEQFF

V: TRBV19
J: TRBJ1-1
size: .
CDR3: CASSRTGGVSATEAFF

V: TRBV30
J: TRBJ2-1
size: .
CDR3: CAWSVPRTGRFEQFF

V: TRBV19
J: TRBJ2-1
size: .
CDR3: CASSIGPSGVGGEQFF

V: TRBV18
J: TRBJ1-6
size: once
CDR3: CASSPNTPQANNSPLHF

V: TRBV5-1
J: TRBJ2-2
size: .
CDR3: CASSFSGTSGTGELFF

V: TRBV20-1
J: TRBJ1-1
size: once
CDR3: CSASLQGATTEAFF

V: TRBV9
J: TRBJ2-1
size: .
CDR3: CASSVALTSGNNEQFF

V: TRBV3-1/TRBV3-2
J: TRBJ1-1
size: .
CDR3: CASSQGQGVGRNTEAFF

V: TRBV2
J: TRBJ2-2
size: .
CDR3: CASTQGAGHTGELFF

V: TRBV11-2
J: TRBJ2-7
size: .
CDR3: CASVWTGDYEQYF

V: TRBV18
J: TRBJ2-5
size: .
CDR3: CASSQTGGRETQYF

V: TRBV11-1
J: TRBJ2-1
size: .
CDR3: CASSSRDRASREQFF

V: TRBV18
J: TRBJ2-7
size: .
CDR3: CASSETVSSYEQYF

V: TRBV5-5
J: TRBJ2-1
size: .
CDR3: CASSSGLAGSYNEQFF

V: TRBV7-8
J: TRBJ2-5
size: .
CDR3: CASSLVAGTGKQTQYF

V: TRBV5-4
J: TRBJ2-7
size: once
CDR3: CASSLDGQRFYEQYF

V: TRBV30
J: TRBJ1-1
size: many
CDR3: CAWSAPRKGGWAFF

V: TRBV6-2/TRBV6-3
J: TRBJ2-7
size: few
CDR3: CASSYSTGRGYEQYF

V: TRBV9
J: TRBJ2-7
size: .
CDR3: CASSVSPYSYEQYF

V: TRBV6-5
J: TRBJ1-2
size: .
CDR3: CASSYTPGLNPYGYTF

V: TRBV7-9
J: TRBJ1-1
size: few
CDR3: CASSFAATEAFF

V: TRBV10-3
J: TRBJ1-1
size: .
CDR3: CAISEVGWGEGTEAFF

V: TRBV5-1
J: TRBJ1-1
size: .
CDR3: CATPVGGSTEAFF

V: TRBV19
J: TRBJ1-5
size: .
CDR3: CASRGMGLSGNQPQHF

V: TRBV19
J: TRBJ1-5
size: few
CDR3: CASSYLGAYSNQPQHF

V: TRBV28
J: TRBJ1-2
size: .
CDR3: CASSLWRVNYGYTF

V: TRBV2
J: TRBJ2-2
size: .
CDR3: CASTGTGRTGELFF

V: TRBV3-1/TRBV3-2
J: TRBJ1-3
size: .
CDR3: CASSQNIDFGNTIYF

V: TRBV11-2
J: TRBJ2-3
size: .
CDR3: CASSPTSGARLGTDTQYF

V: TRBV11-1
J: TRBJ1-2
size: .
CDR3: CASSLSDRANYGYTF

V: TRBV7-2
J: TRBJ2-5
size: .
CDR3: CASSPRVLGETQYF

V: TRBV7-7
J: TRBJ2-5
size: .
CDR3: CASSFRRGWETQYF

V: TRBV15
J: TRBJ2-7
size: .
CDR3: CATSRGAGGYEQYF

V: TRBV10-3
J: TRBJ1-1
size: .
CDR3: CAINKDRGRAFF

V: TRBV4-1
J: TRBJ1-2
size: .
CDR3: CASSPDRGGYGYTF

V: TRBV7-9
J: TRBJ2-7
size: few
CDR3: CASSLQGASYEQYF

V: TRBV4-2
J: TRBJ2-5
size: .
CDR3: CASSQVPRQETQYF

V: TRBV18
J: TRBJ2-1
size: .
CDR3: CASSLTKYNEQFF

V: TRBV5-6
J: TRBJ1-6
size: once
CDR3: CASRERGAYNSPLHF